These 23 T cell receptor beta chains originate from one sample sequenced in a study of cytomegalovirus exposure and HLA in healthy donors. With 60 Vbeta and 13 Jbeta primers, the PCR was carried out. TCRdb's table, derived via immunoSEQ multiplex PCR, lists solely in-frame clones and lacks some. This sample has some 200,000 clones, with about 80% found just once. The sample consisted of PBMCs. The receptor source for this set is a woman aged 40 to 50 in good health and CMV-seronegative.

The chain carries TRBV6-6 and TRBJ2-7; 9 bases line up with TRBD2. Germline V lookup: CDR1 MNHNY, CDR2 SVGAGI (reference sequence). The V gene end was trimmed by 0 bases and the J gene end by 4 bases; junction bases not matched to a gene: 4. This CDR3 contains 15 residues. DNA for the CDR3: TGTGCCAGCAGTTACTCAGCGGGGGGAGGGTACGAGCAGTACTTC. Amino acids: CASSYSAGGGYEQYF.

The gene calls are TRBV25-1 and TRBJ1-4; TRBD1 matches at 8 bases. V gave up 1 base and J gave up 8 bases; unmatched junction bases: 9. This CDR3 spans 16 amino acids. Germline V gene lookup returns CDR1 MGHDK and CDR2 SYGVNS. Written as DNA, the CDR3 is TGTGCCAGCAGTGAATGGCGGACAGGGTCGTTGGAAAAACTGTTTTTT. This translates into CASSEWRTGSLEKLFF.

The table lists this clone with a count of one. The J gene is TRBJ2-3, the V gene TRBV9; TRBD1 matches at 9 bases. The CDR3 is 18 residues long. CDR1 is SGDLS, CDR2 YYNGEE, per germline. The trim removed 0 bases at V and 0 bases at J, leaving 8 bases unmatched. The CDR3 loop is CASSVGGGGTGSTDTQYF. The CDR3 nucleotides read TGTGCCAGCAGCGTAGGAGGGGGGGGGACAGGGAGCACAGATACGCAGTATTTT.

The chain combines TRBV27 with TRBJ2-3, with a tentative D call TRBD2 (6 bases). CDR1 and CDR2 from the germline V gene are MNHEY and SMNVEV (reference sequence). The CDR3 totals 15 residues. V shed 1 base and J shed 2 bases, with 10 bases lying between them. CDR3 amino acids: CASSLWGDLTDTQYF. DNA for the CDR3: TGTGCCAGCAGTTTATGGGGGGATCTCACAGATACGCAGTATTTT.

This chain joins TRBV19 and TRBJ1-2; perhaps TRBD1 as D (6 bases). The V gene lost 5 bases and the J gene lost 7 bases, with 17 bases spanning the gap. Germline V gene sequence: CDR1 LNHDA, CDR2 SQIVND (reference sequence). The CDR3 is 14 amino acids. DNA of the CDR3: TGTGCCAGTAGTTCACAGGGAAGGAGGATTGGCTACACCTTC. It codes for CASSSQGRRIGYTF.

The chain employs TRBV7-9 and TRBJ1-2; D is uncertain. The CDR3 consists of 17 residues. From germline, CDR1 is SEHNR and CDR2 FQNEAQ (reference sequence). The V and J ends lost 0 bases and 6 bases respectively, with 20 bases between them. DNA for the CDR3: TGTGCCAGCAGCTTAGCCAGAGTGGGTTATTCGGGTGATGGCTACACCTTC. It specifies CASSLARVGYSGDGYTF.

This clone occurred a few times. Other DNA sequences of this sample code for an identical CDR3. J is TRBJ2-7 and V is TRBV18; D may be TRBD1 (6 bases). CDR3 size: 12 residues. V lost 2 bases and J lost 6, with 8 bases in between. CDR1 is KGHSH, CDR2 LQKENI, per germline. CDR3 protein: CASSPSGVEQYF. The CDR3 nucleotides are TGTGCCAGCTCACCATCAGGGGTCGAGCAGTACTTC.

V gene TRBV2 combines with J gene TRBJ1-6; 7 bases match TRBD1. The V and J ends lost 7 bases and 9 bases, in that order; junction bases with no gene match: 12. Germline CDR1 is SNHLY and CDR2 is FYNNEI. The CDR3 runs 15 residues. The CDR3 sequence: CASKPDREEGSPLHF. The CDR3 bases are TGTGCCAGCAAGCCCGACAGGGAGGAAGGTTCACCCCTCCACTTT.

CDR3 nucleotide sequence: TGTGCCAGCAGTTTAGTGGGGGCCACTGAAGCTTTCTTT. It yields the protein CASSLVGATEAFF. This chain uses TRBV28 with TRBJ1-1; tentatively, D is TRBD1 (6 bases). The CDR3 has 13 amino acids. The germline CDR1 and CDR2 sequences are MDHEN and SYDVKM. Trimming left V 2 bases short and J 4 bases short, with 8 bases between.

This chain uses TRBV2 with TRBJ2-2; D unclear. The V end was cut by 8 bases, the J end by 6 bases, with 10 bases between. The CDR3 totals 12 residues. The V gene's germline CDR1 is SNHLY and CDR2 FYNNEI. CDR3 DNA sequence: TGTGCCAGCGGCTCCCCCGCCGGGGAGCTGTTTTTT. It translates to CASGSPAGELFF.

The chain is built from TRBV7-8 and TRBJ2-3, with TRBD1 matching over 8 bases. Looked up from germline, CDR1 is SGHVS and CDR2 is FQNEAQ. Germline trimming cut 5 bases from V and 2 bases from J; bases unmatched to any gene: 6. This CDR3 is 15 amino acids long. CDR3: CASSPTGGYTDTQYF. DNA for the CDR3: TGTGCCAGCAGCCCAACAGGGGGGTACACAGATACGCAGTATTTT.

This clone appeared a single time. The chain recombines TRBV11-2 with TRBJ1-1; D is unresolved. The CDR3 is 20 amino acids. Germline V gene lookup returns CDR1 SGHAT and CDR2 FQNNGV. V was pared by 0 bases and J by 3 bases, with 26 bases between. The CDR3 spells CASSLDEDGRMGAGDTEAFF. The CDR3 bases are TGTGCCAGCAGCTTAGATGAGGATGGGAGGATGGGAGCTGGGGACACTGAAGCTTTCTTT. Full variable domain (outside the CDR3, taken from reference TRBV11-2 and TRBJ1-1): EAGVAQSPRYKIIEKRQSVAFWCNPISGHATLYWYQQILGQGPKLLIQFQNNGVVDDSQLPKDRFSAERLKGVDSTLKIQPAKLEDSAVYLCASSLDEDGRMGAGDTEAFFGQGTRLTVV.

The gene calls are TRBV6-6 and TRBJ2-7, with 7 positions matching TRBD1. Per germline, CDR1 MNHNY and CDR2 SVGAGI (reference sequence). This CDR3 has 15 amino acids. The ends lost 0 bases at V and 0 bases at J; junction bases unmatched: 2. The CDR3 reads CASSYSTGLSYEQYF. The CDR3 nucleotides read TGTGCCAGCAGTTACTCGACAGGGCTCTCCTACGAGCAGTACTTC.

This clone has just one count. This chain connects TRBV27 to TRBJ2-5; 7 nucleotides align to TRBD2. Germline lookup yields CDR1 MNHEY and CDR2 SMNVEV (reference sequence). The junction had 7 bases not matched to a gene; V was cut back by 5 bases and J by 4 bases. This CDR3 has 14 residues. CDR3: CASSPRVAGETQYF. The CDR3 coding sequence is TGTGCCAGCAGTCCGCGGGTAGCGGGAGAGACCCAGTACTTC.

The rearrangement uses TRBV6-6 and TRBJ1-4; D ambiguous. The germline CDR1 and CDR2 sequences are MNHNY and SVGAGI (reference sequence). Deletions cut 4 bases from V and 4 bases from J, with 10 bases between. The CDR3 extends over 14 amino acids. The CDR3 sequence: CASSFRDLNEKLFF. Here the CDR3 DNA reads TGTGCCAGCAGTTTCCGGGATCTTAATGAAAAACTGTTTTTT.

This sequence joins TRBV29-1 and TRBJ1-4; the match to TRBD1 covers 7 bases. The CDR3 spans 13 residues. Losses at the gene ends were 3 bases for V and 6 bases for J; bases not matched to a gene: 4. Germline CDR1 reads SQVTM; CDR2 reads ANQGSEA. CDR3 bases: TGCAGCGTTGAGACAGGGTGGGATGAAAAACTGTTTTTT. Encoded protein: CSVETGWDEKLFF.

The chain is built from TRBV12-5 and TRBJ1-5, with D maybe TRBD1 (6 bases). Trimming left V 6 bases short and J 1 base short, with 7 bases between. CDR3 length: 13 amino acids. Germline assignment: CDR1 LGHNT and CDR2 FRNRAP. The CDR3 bases are TGTGCTAGTGGACAGGGAAGCAATCAGCCCCAGCATTTT. Its protein product is CASGQGSNQPQHF.

The chain joins TRBV5-6 to TRBJ2-7; D may be TRBD2 (6 bases). There are 13 residues in the CDR3. Per the germline V gene, CDR1 is SGHDT and CDR2 is YYEEEE. V lost 2 bases to trimming and J lost 5 bases, with 11 bases between them. The CDR3 sequence: CASSFPGVNEQYF. The CDR3 DNA follows: TGTGCCAGCAGCTTCCCGGGGGTCAACGAGCAGTACTTC.

J is TRBJ2-7 and V is TRBV5-6; 8 nucleotides line up with TRBD2. The CDR3 length is 14 residues. V trimming: 7 bases; J trimming: 9 bases; junction bases outside the gene matches: 15. The germline CDR1 and CDR2 sequences are SGHDT and YYEEEE. The CDR3 loop is CASGVRTSGLRQYF. CDR3 DNA: TGTGCCAGCGGCGTACGTACTAGCGGCCTACGGCAGTACTTC.

The V gene is TRBV16, the J gene TRBJ1-2; the match to TRBD1 covers 7 bases. Germline CDR1 and CDR2: KGHSY and FQNENV. The V segment lost 0 bases and the J segment 4 bases; nucleotides outside the gene matches: 5. There are 15 residues in the CDR3. The CDR3 DNA follows: TGTGCCAGCAGCCAATCGTGGACAGGCCTCTATGGCTACACCTTC. Protein sequence: CASSQSWTGLYGYTF.

This chain uses TRBV19 with TRBJ2-3; TRBD1 matches at 8 bases. The length of the CDR3 is 15 residues. Germline CDR1 reads LNHDA; CDR2 reads SQIVND (reference sequence). V was clipped by 4 bases and J by 2 bases; unmatched bases: 5. In nucleotides, the CDR3 is TGTGCCAGTAGTAAATTGACAGGGGACACAGATACGCAGTATTTT. Its translation is CASSKLTGDTDTQYF.

A few counts support this clone. The chain joins TRBV6-1 to TRBJ2-7, with D perhaps matching TRBD2 (5 bases). This CDR3 comprises 13 residues. Trimming took 4 bases from V and 5 from J, leaving 12 bases between them. Germline loops: CDR1 MNHNS, CDR2 SASEGT. CDR3 nucleotides: TGTGCCAGCAGTGCCTGGGAGTCGGACGAGCAGTACTTC. It specifies CASSAWESDEQYF.

This chain uses TRBV18 with TRBJ1-1, with D maybe TRBD1 (6 bases). Trimming removed 6 bases from V and 3 bases from J, with 14 bases in between. In germline, CDR1 is KGHSH, CDR2 LQKENI. The CDR3 is made up of 14 amino acids. Here the CDR3 reads CASSYRERDTEAFF. In nucleotides, the CDR3 is TGTGCCAGCTCTTACAGGGAAAGAGACACTGAAGCTTTCTTT.